A single sample is the source of the 19 T cell receptor beta chains below, sequenced in a study of T cell responses to AZD1222 COVID-19 vaccine. The table came from immunoSEQ multiplex PCR; TCRdb's copy has only in-frame clones and leaves some out. The sample contains about 110,000 clones, about 82% of which appear only once. The sequenced sample was peripheral blood, obtained on day 0 of AZD1222 vaccination. These receptors originate from an adult in good health.

The chain couples TRBV3-1 (or the pseudogene TRBV3-2) to TRBJ2-3, with 7 bases lining up with TRBD1. The CDR3 runs to 15 residues. Trimming at V came to 0 bases and at J to 1 base, leaving 1 base not matched to a gene. Germline V gene lookup returns CDR1 LGHDT and CDR2 YNNKEL (reference sequence). Written as DNA, the CDR3 is TGTGCCAGCAGCCAAGAAGGGACAGGCACAGATACGCAGTATTTT. It specifies CASSQEGTGTDTQYF.

This chain links TRBV4-2 with TRBJ2-3, with D possibly being TRBD2 (7 bases). The CDR3 is 20 residues long. Trimming removed 0 bases from V and 0 bases from J, with 22 bases in between. Germline V gives CDR1 LGHNA, CDR2 YNFKEQ. Written as DNA, the CDR3 is TGTGCCAGCAGCCAAGATTTGTTGAGGTTGGGCGGGGGCAGCACAGATACGCAGTATTTT. Translation gives CASSQDLLRLGGGSTDTQYF.

The J gene is TRBJ2-1, the V gene TRBV27; unclear D gene. V was clipped by 0 bases and J by 0 bases, with 3 bases between them. The length of the CDR3 is 14 residues. Germline values: CDR1 MNHEY, CDR2 SMNVEV (reference sequence). The CDR3 reads CASSLSHSYNEQFF. As DNA, the CDR3 is TGTGCCAGCAGTTTATCTCACTCCTACAATGAGCAGTTCTTC.

The J gene is TRBJ1-5, the V gene TRBV6-5; the D is unclear. Looked up from germline, CDR1 is MNHEY and CDR2 is SVGAGI. The length of the CDR3 is 12 residues. V dropped 7 bases and J dropped 6 bases, with 10 bases sitting between them. This CDR3 is CASKWTGQPQHF. CDR3 sequence (DNA): TGTGCCAGCAAATGGACGGGTCAGCCCCAGCATTTT.

The chain uses TRBV18 and TRBJ1-6, with 7 bases matching TRBD1. J was trimmed by 8 bases and V by 6 bases; bases with no gene match: 7. The length of the CDR3 is 14 residues. The germline CDR1 and CDR2 sequences are KGHSH and LQKENI. The DNA of the CDR3 is TGTGCCAGCTCCTCGGGAGGGGGCGATTCACCCCTCCACTTT. Translation: CASSSGGGDSPLHF.

The chain recombines TRBV5-1 with TRBJ2-2; D is ambiguous. The V gene's germline CDR1 is SGHRS and CDR2 YFSETQ. This CDR3 has 13 amino acids. The V and J ends lost 4 bases and 5 bases respectively, with 9 bases between them. In DNA form, the CDR3 reads TGCGCCAGCAGCGGAGCCGGTACCGGGGAGCTGTTTTTT. This codes for CASSGAGTGELFF. Full variable domain (rest looked up from reference TRBV5-1 and TRBJ2-2): KAGVTQTPRYLIKTRGQQVTLSCSPISGHRSVSWYQQTPGQGLQFLFEYFSETQRNKGNFPGRFSGRQFSNSRSEMNVSTLELGDSALYLCASSGAGTGELFFGEGSRLTVL.

The rearrangement links TRBV30 to TRBJ1-5; D remains ambiguous. This CDR3 is built from 14 residues. Deletions cut 1 base from V and 5 bases from J, with 12 bases between. Germline values: CDR1 GTSNPN, CDR2 SVGIG (reference sequence). The chain's CDR3 is CAWSGGQVDQPQHF. CDR3 in DNA: TGTGCCTGGAGTGGGGGTCAGGTCGATCAGCCCCAGCATTTT.

The chain couples TRBV4-1 to TRBJ1-6; D gene uncertain. The germline CDR1 and CDR2 sequences are MGHRA and YSYEKL. The CDR3 sequence is 16 residues long. Trimming removed 4 bases at V and 8 bases at J, with 18 bases between. CDR3 region: CASSPNSDSRDSPLHF. The DNA for the CDR3 is TGCGCCAGCAGCCCAAACTCCGACTCTCGGGATTCACCCCTCCACTTT.

Note on this clone: Mismatch with germline at one junction end may stem from a read error. The chain is built from TRBV3-1 (or the pseudogene TRBV3-2) and TRBJ2-5, with TRBD1 as a possible D gene (5 bases). Looked up from germline, CDR1 is LGHDT and CDR2 is YNNKEL (reference sequence). The CDR3 is 11 residues long. The CDR3 DNA follows: TGTGCCAGCAGCGATCTGGACATAAAGAACTTC. This codes for CASSDLDIKNF.

The chain joins TRBV7-2 to TRBJ2-5; 9 nucleotides match TRBD1. From germline, CDR1 is SGHTA and CDR2 FQGNSA. The length of the CDR3 is 14 residues. J lost 10 bases, V lost 6 bases, and 12 bases had no gene match. The CDR3 sequence is CASSSTGGGGVQYF. In DNA form, the CDR3 reads TGTGCCAGCAGTTCCACAGGGGGCGGGGGTGTCCAGTACTTC. The whole variable domain, filled in from reference TRBV7-2 and TRBJ2-5, reads GAGVSQSPSNKVTEKGKDVELRCDPISGHTALYWYRQSLGQGLEFLIYFQGNSAPDKSGLPSDRFSAERTGGSVSTLTIQRTQQEDSAVYLCASSSTGGGGVQYFGPGTRLLVL.

The rearrangement joins TRBV5-4 to TRBJ1-5; no firm D call. There are 15 residues in the CDR3. CDR1 is SGHNT and CDR2 is YYREEE in the germline V gene (reference sequence). The V end lost 4 bases, the J end lost 4 bases, and 15 bases lay between the germline ends. DNA for the CDR3: TGTGCCAGCAGCACCGGGCCCAGCACAAATCAGCCCCAGCATTTT. Amino acid sequence: CASSTGPSTNQPQHF. Full variable domain (outside the CDR3, taken from reference TRBV5-4 and TRBJ1-5): ETGVTQSPTHLIKTRGQQVTLRCSSQSGHNTVSWYQQALGQGPQFIFQYYREEENGRGNFPPRFSGLQFPNYSSELNVNALELDDSALYLCASSTGPSTNQPQHFGDGTRLSIL.

This clone has a single count. The rearrangement joins TRBV5-1 to TRBJ2-7; either TRBD1 or TRBD2 may fit D (5 bases each). Germline V gene lookup returns CDR1 SGHRS and CDR2 YFSETQ. The length of the CDR3 is 16 residues. Between the trimmed V and J ends, which lost 3 bases and 1 base, there was a span of 17 bases. The CDR3 spells CASSSDRGPLSYEQYF. Here the CDR3 DNA reads TGCGCCAGCAGCTCGGACCGGGGCCCTCTTTCCTACGAGCAGTACTTC.

V and J are TRBV19 and TRBJ1-4; the D gene is possibly TRBD1 (6 bases). V shed 6 bases and J shed 5 bases, with 13 bases lying between them. The CDR3 runs 14 residues. Germline CDR1 is LNHDA and CDR2 is SQIVND (reference sequence). The CDR3 protein is CASSHRGLNEKLFF. The DNA for the CDR3 is TGTGCCAGTAGCCACCGGGGGCTAAATGAAAAACTGTTTTTT. The full variable domain, in which reference TRBV19 and TRBJ1-4 provide the parts outside the CDR3, is DGGITQSPKYLFRKEGQNVTLSCEQNLNHDAMYWYRQDPGQGLRLIYYSQIVNDFQKGDIAEGYSVSREKKESFPLTVTSAQKNPTAFYLCASSHRGLNEKLFFGSGTQLSVL.

The V call is TRBV28, the J call TRBJ1-4, with TRBD1 identical over 9 bases. The germline V gene encodes CDR1 MDHEN and CDR2 SYDVKM. The CDR3 spans 14 residues. Trimming removed 5 bases from V and 6 bases from J; junction bases left unmatched: 4. The CDR3 reads CASSPGTGYEKLFF. Written as DNA, the CDR3 is TGTGCCAGCAGTCCCGGGACAGGGTATGAAAAACTGTTTTTT.

CDR3 DNA: TGTGCCAGCAGTTTACACGGAGATGAAAAACTGTTTTTT. Encoded protein: CASSLHGDEKLFF. The gene calls are TRBV28 and TRBJ1-4, with D hard to call. The CDR3 is 13 amino acids. The germline CDR1 and CDR2 sequences are MDHEN and SYDVKM. V lost 2 bases to trimming and J lost 6 bases, with 7 bases between them.

The chain carries TRBV27 and TRBJ1-6; D possibly corresponds to TRBD1 (5 bases). Trimming shortened V by 7 bases and J by 0 bases, and 19 bases separated the two germline ends. The CDR3 loop spans 18 amino acids. Germline CDR1 reads MNHEY; CDR2 reads SMNVEV (reference sequence). The CDR3 coding sequence is TGTGCCAGCACCCCCAGGGTGCCACAAAGCTCCTATAATTCACCCCTCCACTTT. Residues: CASTPRVPQSSYNSPLHF.

V gene TRBV10-1 combines with J gene TRBJ1-2, with D uncertain. The CDR3 spans 15 residues. The germline gives CDR1 WNHNN, CDR2 SYGVQD (reference sequence). Trimming left V 4 bases short and J 0 bases short, with 12 bases between. The CDR3 reads CASSVNGYTNYGYTF. For the CDR3, the DNA is TGCGCCAGCAGTGTAAACGGATACACTAACTATGGCTACACCTTC.

This chain links TRBV5-4 with TRBJ1-2; D call uncertain. V lost 0 bases and J lost 8, with 17 bases in between. Germline-derived CDR1 and CDR2 are SGHNT and YYREEE (reference sequence). The CDR3 extends over 15 amino acids. The CDR3 DNA follows: TGTGCCAGCAGCTTGGCGGGTACCGGCCGGAGCGGCTACACCTTC. Residues: CASSLAGTGRSGYTF.

CDR3 DNA: TGCGCCAGCAGCTTGGTTCCGGGGGAGGGCAATCAGCCCCAGCATTTT. It is translated as CASSLVPGEGNQPQHF. The chain has TRBV5-1 and TRBJ1-5; a weak D match, TRBD1 (5 bases). This CDR3 has 16 amino acids. Trimming pared 0 bases from V and 2 bases from J, leaving 12 bases between. Germline V gives CDR1 SGHRS, CDR2 YFSETQ.